This TCR beta chain was recorded in a study of monozygotic twins with cystic fibrosis (dated by TCRdb to the early 2020s). Notes on the research overall: Barcoded libraries were prepared from about 3 micrograms of fragmented DNA with approximately 15 PCR cycles. The study compared TCR beta repertoires within and between 16 monozygotic twin pairs with cystic fibrosis to assess genetic influence on V and J gene usage. Made up mostly of children and adolescents, the cohort included ten female and six male twin pairs ranging in age from roughly 2.0 to 40 years, with a median of about 9.1 years. On the day of blood sampling, twins were ranked among around 1,000 cohort participants for weight-for-height and for FEVPerc (FEV1 disease centile). Data for three of the twin pairs had already been reported earlier in a different context.

Study-level results and caveats: The cohort was small, and no association was found between shared CDR3 numbers and age, concordance or disease severity. V gene usage was most similar to the co-twin in 13 of 16 pairs, and J usage was most similar to the co-twin in 8 of 16 pairs, which suggests genetic constraints. Nucleotide-identical clonotype sharing was significantly higher within monozygotic CF twin pairs than between unrelated CF individuals (P = 0.000026, Mann-Whitney). Simpson clonality was generally low (median about 0.009), which suggests a naive-dominated repertoire, and clonality was higher in the most severely affected patients.

The twin pairs came from the European Cystic Fibrosis Twin and Sibling Study Cohort, a cohort that recruited patients from over a hundred CF clinics across 14 European countries. Both zygosity and CFTR genotype were checked in-house, and zygosity was tested with multiplex PCR across nine short tandem repeat loci. Each twin gave a peripheral blood sample, and clinical parameters were documented on that same day of blood sampling. Phenol/chloroform extraction was used to isolate genomic DNA from peripheral blood cells, and the DNA was then kept in TE buffer at 4 degrees C. TCR beta CDR3 regions were amplified by multiplex PCR with the immunoSEQ immune profiling system according to the manufacturer's instructions. An Illumina NextSeq system was used to carry out the sequencing. As for how the authors treated the data: The immunoSEQ Analyzer platform handled processing of the sequence data, and clonality was calculated by taking the square root of Simpson's index of productive rearrangements. Similarity in V and J usage was measured by Jensen-Shannon distance, and OLGA was used to compute CDR3 generation probabilities. Shared CDR3 sequences were searched against the immuneACCESS database (August 2020) and VDJdb (December 2020). This immuneACCESS table, as held by TCRdb, lists in-frame sequences with V and J called but not all clones. Of the missing ones, under half trace to an unresolved V gene in checked studies; the others have no known cause. D and trimming come from the DNA, and the V and J calls and clone size come from that table. The table for this sample lists some 20,000 clones; 87% of them were counted only once. 1% to 1.5% of the sample is in the top ten clones.

V is pared back by 5 bases and J by 0 bases, with 8 bases lying between the germline termini. The CDR3, from cysteine to phenylalanine, totals 13 residues. Only the CDR3 portion is preserved as DNA: 39 bases, with reading frame beginning at the first base. CDR1 is given as MDHEN and CDR2 as SYDVKM, both from the germline V gene. A word on this clone: Its antigen has not been determined. No base qualities exist here, and no much larger clone lies one base off it.

The clonotype comes from a woman in her 30s with cystic fibrosis. The chain uses TRBV28 and TRBJ2-7; the D gene is perhaps TRBD2, from 5 matching bases. Sequences were obtained from blood. The base sequence is TGTGCCAGCAGTCTCGGGAACTCCTACGAGCAGTACTTC. The translation is CASSLGNSYEQYF.